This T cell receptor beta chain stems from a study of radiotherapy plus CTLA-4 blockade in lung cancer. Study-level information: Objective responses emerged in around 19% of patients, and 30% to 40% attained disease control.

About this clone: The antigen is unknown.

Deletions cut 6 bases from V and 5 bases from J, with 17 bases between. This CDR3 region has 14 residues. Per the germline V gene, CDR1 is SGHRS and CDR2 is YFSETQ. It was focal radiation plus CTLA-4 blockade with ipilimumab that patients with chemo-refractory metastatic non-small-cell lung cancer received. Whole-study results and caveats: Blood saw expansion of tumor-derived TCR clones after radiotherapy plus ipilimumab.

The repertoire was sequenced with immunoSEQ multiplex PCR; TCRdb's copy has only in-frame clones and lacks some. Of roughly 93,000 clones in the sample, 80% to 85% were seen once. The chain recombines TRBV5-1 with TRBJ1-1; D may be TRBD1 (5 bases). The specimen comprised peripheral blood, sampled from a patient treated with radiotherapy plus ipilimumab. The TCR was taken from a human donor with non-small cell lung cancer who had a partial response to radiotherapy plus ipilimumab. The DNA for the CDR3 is TGCGCCAGCACCCTTGAGGGCCGGGGGACTGAAGCTTTCTTT. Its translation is CASTLEGRGTEAFF.